Presented here are 24 T cell receptor beta chains from one specimen sequenced in a study of metastatic and nonmetastatic thyroid tumors (dated by TCRdb to 2020 to 2021). No patient had received any treatment before thyroid surgery. Libraries were made using PCR. The sequencing machine was an Illumina HiSeq 4000. Using fastp at Q25 and MiXCR, TCRdb reprocessed the public reads and kept productive beta chains. The sample table contains about 8,100 clones; only one count was recorded for 24% of them. The ten largest account for roughly 15% of the sample. Sequenced material: tumor tissue. All receptors derive from a female donor with papillary thyroid cancer or a benign thyroid nodule (not recorded which). Some clones in this sample may be carry-over from other donors' samples.

J is TRBJ2-5 and V is TRBV5-1; the match to TRBD1 covers 9 bases. Germline V gene lookup returns CDR1 SGHRS and CDR2 YFSETQ. Trimming took 4 bases from V and 0 from J; bases not matched to a gene: 7. The CDR3 totals 16 residues. CDR3 nucleotide sequence: TGCGCCAGCAGCATTGGGACAGGGCCTTACCAAGAGACCCAGTACTTC. This codes for CASSIGTGPYQETQYF. Based on the CDR3 plus reference TRBV5-1 and TRBJ2-5, the full variable domain is KAGVTQTPRYLIKTRGQQVTLSCSPISGHRSVSWYQQTPGQGLQFLFEYFSETQRNKGNFPGRFSGRQFSNSRSEMNVSTLELGDSALYLCASSIGTGPYQETQYFGPGTRLLVL.

In its sample, this clone was seen a few times. A read error may explain this, as a much larger clone is one base away. V gene TRBV3-1 combines with J gene TRBJ1-2, with no clear D. This CDR3 contains 12 residues. In germline, CDR1 is LGHDT, CDR2 YNNKEL (reference sequence). V lost 4 bases, J lost 5 bases, and 8 bases lay in between. CDR3 sequence: CASSLLSYGYTF. CDR3 nucleotide sequence: TGTGCCAGCAGCCTATTGAGTTATGGCTACACCTTC.

In the case of this clone: The CDR3 ends on some other residue instead of the conserved phenylalanine or tryptophan, so this is likely a read error. The chain links TRBV27 to TRBJ2-7; D unclear. Germline V lookup: CDR1 MNHEY, CDR2 SMNVEV (reference sequence). This CDR3 has 12 residues. The germline V and J ends were trimmed by 3 bases and 6 bases, with 9 bases remaining between them. CDR3: CASSLIRVEQYS. The DNA for the CDR3 is TGTGCCAGCAGTTTGATAAGGGTCGAGCAGTACTCC.

This clone was seen a few times. V usage is TRBV6-2 or TRBV6-3 and J usage is TRBJ2-1, with 11 nucleotides matching TRBD1. From germline, CDR1 is MNHEY and CDR2 SVGEGT. Germline trimming cut 2 bases from V and 3 bases from J; bases unmatched to any gene: 9. The CDR3 runs 18 residues. The DNA of the CDR3 is TGTGCCAGCAGTTACGAGGGACAGGGGGTATCTGGCTACAATGAGCAGTTCTTC. The encoded protein is CASSYEGQGVSGYNEQFF.

This clone was counted many times. The chain carries TRBV7-9 and TRBJ2-5, with unresolved D. This CDR3 has 17 amino acids. V lost 1 base and J lost 5, with 20 bases in between. Germline-derived CDR1 and CDR2 are SEHNR and FQNEAQ (reference sequence). CDR3 nucleotides: TGTGCCAGCAGCTTAGAAGGGCAGTTGCTTCAGGTGGAGACCCAGTACTTC. Translated, it gives CASSLEGQLLQVETQYF. Supplemented by reference TRBV7-9 and TRBJ2-5, the full variable domain reads DTGVSQNPRHKITKRGQNVTFRCDPISEHNRLYWYRQTLGQGPEFLTYFQNEAQLEKSRLLSDRFSAERPKGSFSTLEIQRTEQGDSAMYLCASSLEGQLLQVETQYFGPGTRLLVL.

This clone has a count of ten or more. This chain links TRBV15 with TRBJ1-1; D unresolved. Between the trimmed V and J ends, which lost 10 bases and 0 bases, there was a span of 9 bases. CDR1 and CDR2 from the germline V gene are LNHNV and YYDKDF (reference sequence). The length of the CDR3 is 12 residues. CDR3 coding DNA: TGTGCCAATGCAGTAATGAACACTGAAGCTTTCTTT. It yields the protein CANAVMNTEAFF.

This clone was recorded at least ten times. The V and J genes are TRBV5-1 and TRBJ1-2, with a possible D match to TRBD1 (6 bases). V shed 0 bases and J shed 7 bases, with 13 bases lying between them. The germline CDR1 and CDR2 sequences are SGHRS and YFSETQ. The CDR3 runs to 14 residues. This CDR3 reads CASSLDPGAGGYTF. CDR3 DNA: TGCGCCAGCAGCTTGGATCCAGGGGCTGGTGGCTACACCTTC.

This clone is judged medium-sized. The chain joins TRBV6-1 to TRBJ1-2; 7 nucleotides match TRBD1. Germline V CDR1 and CDR2: MNHNS, SASEGT. J lost 4 bases, V lost 8 bases, and 4 bases had no gene match. The CDR3 runs to 12 residues. CDR3 DNA sequence: TGTGCCAGCCGCCAGGGGGGCTATGGCTACACCTTC. Protein: CASRQGGYGYTF.

There are many counts of this clone. CDR3 loop: CASKIGGTSGTEQFF. In DNA form, the CDR3 reads TGTGCCAGCAAGATTGGCGGTACTAGCGGAACTGAGCAGTTCTTC. V gene TRBV13 combines with J gene TRBJ2-1; 8 positions agree with TRBD2. CDR1 and CDR2 (germline): PRHDT, FYEKMQ (reference sequence). J lost 9 bases, V lost 7 bases, and 14 bases had no gene match. The CDR3 spans 15 residues.

This clone has at least ten counts. V and J are TRBV11-2 and TRBJ2-1; a weak D match, TRBD2 (5 bases). Germline V gene data show CDR1 as SGHAT and CDR2 as FQNNGV. This CDR3 region has 14 residues. Trimming removed 2 bases at V and 5 bases at J, with 10 bases between. In DNA, the CDR3 is TGTGCCAGCAGCTTAAAGTCGCGGGACAATGAGCAGTTCTTC. Residues: CASSLKSRDNEQFF.

The chain joins TRBV20-1 to TRBJ2-7; D gene uncertain. Germline V CDR1 and CDR2: DFQATT, SNEGSKA (reference sequence). This CDR3 region has 14 residues. CDR3 protein: CNARRSSVGYEQYF. CDR3 DNA: TGCAATGCCCGTAGGTCCAGCGTGGGGTACGAGCAGTACTTC.

This clone appeared many times. The V call is TRBV5-1, the J call TRBJ2-3; 11 bases align to TRBD2. Germline trimming cut 4 bases from V and 4 bases from J; bases unmatched to any gene: 11. Per germline, CDR1 SGHRS and CDR2 YFSETQ. The CDR3 has 17 amino acids. The CDR3 DNA follows: TGCGCCAGCAGCACCTCTTCTAGCGGGGGGTTGGCAGATACGCAGTATTTT. This translates into CASSTSSSGGLADTQYF. The full variable domain, rest sourced from reference TRBV5-1 and TRBJ2-3, is KAGVTQTPRYLIKTRGQQVTLSCSPISGHRSVSWYQQTPGQGLQFLFEYFSETQRNKGNFPGRFSGRQFSNSRSEMNVSTLELGDSALYLCASSTSSSGGLADTQYFGPGTRLTVL.

This clone has ten or more counts. The chain combines TRBV7-2 with TRBJ1-1; no clear D gene. Between the trimmed V and J ends, which lost 3 bases and 2 bases, there was a span of 13 bases. The CDR3 has 15 amino acids. Germline V gives CDR1 SGHTA, CDR2 FQGNSA. The CDR3 reads CASSFLGRTNTEAFF. CDR3 sequence (DNA): TGTGCCAGCAGCTTCCTGGGCCGTACCAACACTGAAGCTTTCTTT.

At least ten counts were recorded for this clone. The chain employs TRBV19 and TRBJ1-5, with D possibly being TRBD1 (5 bases). Germline lookup yields CDR1 LNHDA and CDR2 SQIVND (reference sequence). V shed 1 base and J shed 5 bases, with 12 bases lying between them. The CDR3 extends over 15 amino acids. CDR3: CASSIVQGGDQPQHF. The DNA for the CDR3 is TGTGCCAGTAGTATAGTTCAGGGAGGCGATCAGCCCCAGCATTTT.

This clone was recorded at least ten times. The V call is TRBV13, the J call TRBJ1-3; D uncertain. Germline V gene sequence: CDR1 PRHDT, CDR2 FYEKMQ (reference sequence). CDR3 length: 15 residues. V dropped 1 base and J dropped 0 bases, with 7 bases sitting between them. As DNA, the CDR3 is TGTGCCAGCAGCTTAGACTCGTCCTCTGGAAACACCATATATTTT. Translation: CASSLDSSSGNTIYF.

This clone was seen repeatedly, ten times or more. The rearrangement links TRBV7-2 to TRBJ1-5, with D unclear. This CDR3 region has 13 residues. CDR1 is SGHTA, CDR2 FQGNSA, per germline. The V and J ends lost 3 bases and 0 bases respectively, with 3 bases between them. As DNA, the CDR3 is TGTGCCAGCAGCTTGATTAGCAATCAGCCCCAGCATTTT. This translates into CASSLISNQPQHF.

This clone occurred many times. The chain employs TRBV20-1 and TRBJ2-5; D might be TRBD2 (7 bases). The CDR3 is 16 amino acids. V dropped 0 bases and J dropped 7 bases, with 21 bases sitting between them. CDR1 and CDR2 from the germline V gene are DFQATT and SNEGSKA (reference sequence). The CDR3 DNA is TGCAGTGCTAGAGATAATTCGGCGGGGGCTCCCCGGACCCAGTACTTC. Translation gives CSARDNSAGAPRTQYF.

The V call is TRBV7-9, the J call TRBJ2-7, with a possible D match to TRBD2 (5 bases). The V end lost 5 bases, the J end lost 3 bases, and 11 bases lay between the germline ends. This CDR3 is 13 amino acids long. Germline CDR1 is SEHNR and CDR2 is FQNEAQ (reference sequence). Written as DNA, the CDR3 is TGTGCCAGCAGCCAAACTAGGTTCTACGAGCAGTACTTC. Its translation: CASSQTRFYEQYF.

The rearrangement uses TRBV7-6 and TRBJ1-4, with TRBD1 as a possible D gene (6 bases). CDR1 and CDR2 (germline): SGHVS, FNYEAQ. Trimming took off 3 bases at V and 1 base at J, with 12 bases between the two ends. The CDR3 loop spans 16 amino acids. The CDR3 DNA follows: TGTGCCAGCAGCTTGGAAGGAGGGGGAACTAATGAAAAACTGTTTTTT. It specifies CASSLEGGGTNEKLFF.

By its share, this clone is medium-sized. Other DNA sequences in this sample translate to the same CDR3. The rearrangement links TRBV6-1 to TRBJ2-2; TRBD2 matches 8 bases. Trimming at V came to 2 bases and at J to 6 bases, leaving 11 bases not matched to a gene. The CDR3 consists of 17 residues. Germline V gene sequence: CDR1 MNHNS, CDR2 SASEGT. The CDR3 DNA sequence: TGTGCCAGCAGTGAACCCCCGGGGGGGCCTTCGGCCGGGGAGCTGTTTTTT. This encodes CASSEPPGGPSAGELFF.

The chain combines TRBV20-1 with TRBJ2-7, with 10 bases aligning to TRBD2. The CDR3 extends over 14 amino acids. With V trimmed by 5 bases and J by 0 bases, 4 bases remained unmatched. Germline V gene data show CDR1 as DFQATT and CDR2 as SNEGSKA (reference sequence). CDR3 amino acids: CSAPLAGDSYEQYF. CDR3 DNA: TGCAGTGCTCCTCTAGCGGGAGACTCCTACGAGCAGTACTTC.

In this sample, this clone is medium-sized. This rearrangement joins TRBV2 to TRBJ1-6; no firm D call. Germline V gene data show CDR1 as SNHLY and CDR2 as FYNNEI. Between the trimmed V and J ends, which lost 1 base and 10 bases, there was a span of 8 bases. This CDR3 contains 13 residues. CDR3 amino acids: CASSEEVWSPLHF. In DNA, the CDR3 is TGTGCCAGCAGTGAAGAGGTGTGGTCACCCCTCCACTTT.

This clone is deemed medium-sized. This may be a read error: a much more frequent sequence differs by one nucleotide. Additional DNA sequences in this sample encode the identical CDR3. The CDR3 reads CASSLIGSSGLTNTEAFF. The CDR3 DNA reads as TGTGCCAGCAGTTTGATCGGGTCCTCGGGACTCACGAACACTGAAGCTTTCTTT. The genes are TRBV12-3 or TRBV12-4 and TRBJ1-1; D perhaps matches TRBD1 (5 bases). The CDR3 length is 18 residues. The ends were cut back, 3 bases at V and 1 base at J, with 21 bases in the middle.

With regard to this clone: One end of the junction does not line up with germline, which may come from a read error. The chain employs TRBV2 and TRBJ1-1; no clear D. The CDR3 has 17 amino acids. The germline CDR1 and CDR2 sequences are SNHLY and FYNNEI. Written as DNA, the CDR3 is TGTGCCAGCAGTTTAACCCGGGAAACTGGGGTGTACACTGAGGCTTTCTTT. It encodes CASSLTRETGVYTEAFF.